This T cell receptor (beta chain) appears in the sequencing data of a study of Ad26.COV2.S vaccination and SARS-CoV-2 variants. The treatment was: roughly 20 received Ad26.COV2.S at low or high dose, single or two shots; about five received placebo; per-sample allocation not given. Day 63 after the first injection of vaccine or placebo was the sampling time. An Ad26 vector was used to express Wuhan-strain SARS-CoV-2 spike as the vaccine. Study-wide results and caveats: Substantial breadth was reportedly displayed by spike-specific CD8+ and CD4+ T cell responses after vaccination. Higher spike-specific TCR breadth was found in vaccine recipients than in placebo recipients.

Some clones are missing from TCRdb's copy, which holds only in-frame ones; the method was immunoSEQ multiplex PCR. The table records about 240,000 clones, 85% to 90% of them present only once. A remark on this clone: Its antigen is unidentified.

This CDR3 contains 15 residues. Trimming removed 4 bases at V and 0 bases at J, with 12 bases between. CDR1 and CDR2 from the germline V gene are SGHDT and YYEEEE. The chain is built from TRBV5-6 and TRBJ2-3, with D unclear. This clonotype was sampled from a person aged 18 to 65 who received the Ad26.COV2.S COVID-19 vaccine or a placebo. The sequences come from peripheral blood, collected in a trial of Ad26.COV2.S vaccine versus placebo. The chain's CDR3 is CASSPLRVSTDTQYF. The CDR3 DNA reads TGTGCCAGCAGCCCCCTCCGGGTTAGCACAGATACGCAGTATTTT.